Shown below are 13 T cell receptor beta chains from a single sample sequenced in a study of cytomegalovirus exposure and HLA in healthy donors. TCRdb's table, derived via immunoSEQ multiplex PCR, lists solely in-frame clones and lacks some. Here the sample spans some 140,000 clones, around 83% being singletons. What was sequenced was PBMCs. These receptors were collected from a human donor in good health.

This clone showed up just once. The chain links TRBV15 to TRBJ2-5; the match to TRBD1 covers 9 bases. This CDR3 spans 16 amino acids. V lost 3 bases and J lost 1; bases outside the gene matches: 6. Germline V gives CDR1 LNHNV, CDR2 YYDKDF (reference sequence). CDR3 nucleotide sequence: TGTGCCACCAGCAGGGGTGGGGACAGGGTCCAAGAGACCCAGTACTTC. Amino acids: CATSRGGDRVQETQYF.

The CDR3 DNA follows: TGCGCCAGCAGCGACGGACAGGGGGGGATATTATACGAGCAGTACTTC. Translating gives CASSDGQGGILYEQYF. J is TRBJ2-7 and V is TRBV4-1; TRBD1 matches 10 bases. CDR1 and CDR2 from the germline V gene are MGHRA and YSYEKL. The CDR3 runs to 16 residues. The V and J ends lost 5 bases and 4 bases, in that order; junction bases with no gene match: 11.

This rearrangement joins TRBV9 to TRBJ2-3; 8 bases agree with TRBD2. Germline trimming cut 0 bases from V and 2 bases from J; bases unmatched to any gene: 5. Germline CDR1 and CDR2: SGDLS and YYNGEE. This CDR3 contains 16 residues. In DNA, the CDR3 is TGTGCCAGCAGCGTAGGCGGGGGGCGCCCCACAGATACGCAGTATTTT. It is translated as CASSVGGGRPTDTQYF.

The chain uses TRBV28 and TRBJ2-1; 8 positions match TRBD2. V trimming: 7 bases; J trimming: 7 bases; junction bases outside the gene matches: 15. This CDR3 is built from 16 residues. Germline CDR1 is MDHEN and CDR2 is SYDVKM. The CDR3 nucleotides read TGTGCCAGCAACCTACCTCCTCGGACTAGCCAGAATGAGCAGTTCTTC. Its translation: CASNLPPRTSQNEQFF.

This chain joins TRBV30 and TRBJ1-1, with D perhaps TRBD1 (6 bases). The V gene lost 0 bases and the J gene lost 4 bases, with 12 bases spanning the gap. The germline gives CDR1 GTSNPN, CDR2 SVGIG (reference sequence). This CDR3 is 14 amino acids long. CDR3 coding DNA: TGTGCCTGGAGTGTACAAGGGGGGGCCACTGAAGCTTTCTTT. It yields the protein CAWSVQGGATEAFF.

The V and J genes are TRBV28 and TRBJ2-5, with 8 positions matching TRBD1. Trimming cost V 3 bases and J 1 base; bases outside gene matches: 7. This CDR3 spans 16 amino acids. The germline CDR1 and CDR2 sequences are MDHEN and SYDVKM. The CDR3 sequence is CASSFAGGDSQETQYF. As DNA, the CDR3 is TGTGCCAGCAGTTTCGCAGGGGGCGACAGCCAAGAGACCCAGTACTTC.

V and J are TRBV28 and TRBJ1-5; D is uncertain. The germline V and J ends were trimmed by 6 bases and 6 bases, with 9 bases remaining between them. Germline lookup yields CDR1 MDHEN and CDR2 SYDVKM. The CDR3 covers 12 residues. CDR3 in DNA: TGTGCCAGCAGCCCCTTCGGTCAGCCCCAGCATTTT. Protein: CASSPFGQPQHF.

J is TRBJ2-5 and V is TRBV27; 8 nucleotides align to TRBD1. Germline V gene lookup returns CDR1 MNHEY and CDR2 SMNVEV (reference sequence). This CDR3 comprises 15 residues. With 3 bases clipped from V and 5 bases from J, the junction kept 8 bases outside the gene matches. As DNA, the CDR3 is TGTGCCAGCAGTTTGTACAGGGGGGACCGTGAGACCCAGTACTTC. Encoded protein: CASSLYRGDRETQYF.

V usage is TRBV7-2 and J usage is TRBJ1-6; perhaps TRBD1 as D (5 bases). Germline CDR1 reads SGHTA; CDR2 reads FQGNSA. There are 16 residues in the CDR3. V lost 3 bases and J lost 5, with 14 bases in between. This CDR3 is CASSFRALGDNSPLHF. Here the CDR3 DNA reads TGTGCCAGCAGCTTTAGGGCGTTAGGGGATAATTCACCCCTCCACTTT.

This clone came up once. The genes are TRBV7-9 and TRBJ2-7, with D tentatively TRBD1 (5 bases). This CDR3 comprises 12 residues. Per germline, CDR1 SEHNR and CDR2 FQNEAQ (reference sequence). V was trimmed by 5 bases and J by 4 bases, leaving 9 bases between them. CDR3 loop: CASSGRAYEQYF. CDR3 coding DNA: TGTGCCAGCAGCGGCAGGGCGTACGAGCAGTACTTC.

This clone was detected a few times. This rearrangement joins TRBV5-6 to TRBJ2-7; tentatively, D is TRBD2 (5 bases). V lost 4 bases and J lost 3, with 11 bases in between. There are 13 residues in the CDR3. Germline assignment: CDR1 SGHDT and CDR2 YYEEEE. This CDR3 reads CASSAGLNYEQYF. Here the CDR3 DNA reads TGTGCCAGCAGCGCCGGACTTAACTACGAGCAGTACTTC.

The gene calls are TRBV5-1 and TRBJ1-1; D is unresolved. The CDR3 runs to 13 residues. Germline V gene data show CDR1 as SGHRS and CDR2 as YFSETQ. V lost 2 bases and J lost 1, with 6 bases in between. CDR3 in amino acids: CASSFQENTEAFF. The CDR3 DNA follows: TGCGCCAGCAGCTTTCAGGAGAACACTGAAGCTTTCTTT.

The rearrangement joins TRBV10-1 to TRBJ1-2; D unresolved. Germline V gene lookup returns CDR1 WNHNN and CDR2 SYGVQD (reference sequence). This CDR3 is 13 amino acids long. V was cut by 5 bases and J by 4 bases, with 11 bases left in between. The CDR3 sequence is CASSRDGSYGYTF. CDR3 in DNA: TGCGCCAGCAGTCGTGACGGGAGCTATGGCTACACCTTC.